This T cell receptor beta chain stems from a study of long-term antiretroviral therapy in people with HIV. The study, taken as a whole, reports: No data were available on ART adherence, viral resistance or therapy changes.

Each donor had at least one pre-ART and at least two post-ART PBMC samples. Version v3.0 of the immunoSEQ assay was performed at survey level. Some clones are missing from TCRdb's copy, which holds only in-frame ones; the method was immunoSEQ multiplex PCR. Of over 30,000 clones listed, 80% to 85% were seen once; the top ten hold 6.2%. Trimming removed 0 bases from V and 6 bases from J, with 9 bases in between. Germline CDR1 and CDR2: SGHAT and FQNNGV. CDR3 size: 14 residues. This clone was seen a single time. Its matching antigen is unknown. The rearrangement links TRBV11-2 to TRBJ2-4, with D hard to call. The sequence was collected from a man in his late teens or twenties with HIV. Specimen: unsorted PBMCs, collected 1 year after starting antiretroviral therapy. Here the CDR3 reads CASSLERSGNIQYF. In DNA form, the CDR3 reads TGTGCCAGCAGCTTAGAAAGGTCAGGAAACATTCAGTACTTC.